This TCR beta chain was identified in a study of blood T cell repertoires in COVID-19. Study at large: COVID-19 samples, acute and convalescent, were from the United States, Italy and Spain. PBMCs, B-cell-depleted T cells, or T cells provided the cDNA or gDNA that made up the material.

Per the original methods: For nucleated cells, counts were estimated from reference gene primer amplification. Measured with immunoSEQ multiplex PCR; TCRdb has only the in-frame clones, and not every one. Clonal size and the V and J genes are those of that table, whereas D and trimming came from the DNA. Here the sample spans approximately 100,000 clones, 60% to 85% being singletons. Seattle researchers signed up patients amid active infection and tracked them longitudinally. From germline, CDR1 is MNHEY and CDR2 SMNVEV (reference sequence). V was trimmed by 4 bases and J by 9 bases, leaving 12 bases between them. CDR3 length: 12 amino acids.

The clonotype comes from a man older than 75 with COVID-19, enrolled during active disease. The sample comprised peripheral blood. The chain uses TRBV27 and TRBJ1-2, with D possibly being TRBD1 (6 bases). The CDR3 here is CASSSTGQSYTF. The CDR3 region has the DNA TGTGCCAGCAGTTCTACAGGACAGAGCTACACCTTC.